Listed below are T cell receptor beta chains from one sample, sequenced in a study of blood T cell repertoires in COVID-19. The repertoire was sequenced with immunoSEQ multiplex PCR; TCRdb's copy has only in-frame clones and lacks some. The sample has more than 85,000 clones, 83% seen once. Source material: peripheral blood. The receptors stem from a woman in her fifties or sixties with acute or convalescent COVID-19. Each CDR3 is given without its conserved first and last residue. The order of the fields is J gene, V gene, CDR3 protein.

j_call: TRBJ2-7; v_call: TRBV19; cdr3_aa: ASSIGLAFGEQY
j_call: TRBJ2-1; v_call: TRBV5-1; cdr3_aa: ASSALAGGHEQF
j_call: TRBJ2-7; v_call: TRBV2; cdr3_aa: AAGAGYEQY
j_call: TRBJ2-5; v_call: TRBV6-2/TRBV6-3; cdr3_aa: ASSYRKTSNQETQY
j_call: TRBJ1-3; v_call: TRBV6-5; cdr3_aa: ASSYYGPAIANTIY
j_call: TRBJ1-3; v_call: TRBV30; cdr3_aa: AWSVDIGNTIY
j_call: TRBJ2-3; v_call: TRBV5-1; cdr3_aa: ASSSLRPGASGPDTQY
j_call: TRBJ2-5; v_call: TRBV5-1; cdr3_aa: ASSLRVETQY
j_call: TRBJ1-2; v_call: TRBV4-1; cdr3_aa: ASSQETGGAGGYT
j_call: TRBJ2-7; v_call: TRBV5-8; cdr3_aa: ASSAIRDSSYEQY
j_call: TRBJ1-1; v_call: TRBV3-1/TRBV3-2; cdr3_aa: ASSQDGVNTEAF
j_call: TRBJ1-4; v_call: TRBV3-1/TRBV3-2; cdr3_aa: ASSPGGGSTNEKLF
j_call: TRBJ2-2; v_call: TRBV2; cdr3_aa: ASNRVGTGELF
j_call: TRBJ1-2; v_call: TRBV27; cdr3_aa: ASRYRGEGYT
j_call: TRBJ2-1; v_call: TRBV5-1; cdr3_aa: ASSLEGSGSSYNEQF
j_call: TRBJ2-7; v_call: TRBV28; cdr3_aa: ASSLKGGSYEQY
j_call: TRBJ2-7; v_call: TRBV28; cdr3_aa: ASSLELEQY
j_call: TRBJ1-1; v_call: TRBV2; cdr3_aa: ATGKGAGAVITEAF
j_call: TRBJ2-3; v_call: TRBV3-1/TRBV3-2; cdr3_aa: ASSQDSSGRVKGDTQY
j_call: TRBJ2-3; v_call: TRBV5-4; cdr3_aa: ASSLDGWTSDTQY
j_call: TRBJ2-1; v_call: TRBV11-1; cdr3_aa: ASSPQLGQYNEQF
j_call: TRBJ1-3; v_call: TRBV5-1; cdr3_aa: ASSAIRGNTIY
j_call: TRBJ1-6; v_call: TRBV6-5; cdr3_aa: ASSYSTGRRNSPLH
j_call: TRBJ1-4; v_call: TRBV28; cdr3_aa: ASRGDEKLF
j_call: TRBJ1-5; v_call: TRBV7-3; cdr3_aa: ASSFEVYQPQH